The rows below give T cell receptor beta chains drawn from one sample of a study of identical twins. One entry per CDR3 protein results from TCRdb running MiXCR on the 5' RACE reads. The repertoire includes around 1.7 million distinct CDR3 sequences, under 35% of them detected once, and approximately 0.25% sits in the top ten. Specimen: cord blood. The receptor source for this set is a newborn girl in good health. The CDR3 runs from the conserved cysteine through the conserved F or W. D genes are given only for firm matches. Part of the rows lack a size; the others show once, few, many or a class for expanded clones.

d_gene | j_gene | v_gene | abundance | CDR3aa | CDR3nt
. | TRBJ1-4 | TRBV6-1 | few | CASSESIPREKLFF | TGTGCCAGCAGTGAATCCATCCCCCGGGAAAAACTGTTTTTT
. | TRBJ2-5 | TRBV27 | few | CAGPRREQYF | TGTGCCGGCCCTCGTCGGGAGCAGTACTTC
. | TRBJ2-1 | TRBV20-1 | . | CSASWGAGYNEQFF | TGCAGTGCTAGTTGGGGGGCAGGCTACAATGAGCAGTTCTTC
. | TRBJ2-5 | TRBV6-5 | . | CASSPGPPHQETQYF | TGTGCCAGCAGTCCCGGACCCCCTCACCAAGAGACCCAGTACTTC
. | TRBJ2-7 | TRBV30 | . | CAWSSGLTYEQYF | TGTGCCTGGAGTTCCGGACTTACCTACGAGCAGTACTTC
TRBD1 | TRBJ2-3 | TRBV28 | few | CASSYDRVSTDTQYF | TGTGCCAGCAGTTACGACAGGGTGAGCACAGATACGCAGTATTTT
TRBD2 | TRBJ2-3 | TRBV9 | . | CASSTRGTSGRMADTQYF | TGTGCCAGCAGCACGAGAGGGACTAGCGGGAGGATGGCAGATACGCAGTATTTT
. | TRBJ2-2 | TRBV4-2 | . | CASSQDRSGTLVGELFF | TGTGCCAGCAGCCAAGATAGGAGCGGTACACTCGTCGGGGAGCTGTTTTTT
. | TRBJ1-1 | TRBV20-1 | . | CSATPGYLNTEAFF | TGCAGTGCTACCCCCGGCTACCTGAACACTGAAGCTTTCTTT
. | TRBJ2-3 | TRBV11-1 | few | CASSLQAIDTQYF | TGTGCCAGCAGCCTTCAGGCTATCGATACGCAGTATTTT
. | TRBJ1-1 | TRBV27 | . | CASRWQGSTEAFF | TGTGCCAGCAGGTGGCAGGGATCCACTGAAGCTTTCTTT
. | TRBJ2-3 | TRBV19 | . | CATNRGDISTDTQYF | TGTGCCACCAATAGAGGGGACATAAGCACAGATACGCAGTATTTT
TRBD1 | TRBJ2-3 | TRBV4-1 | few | CASSQEDRATDTQYF | TGCGCCAGCAGCCAAGAGGACAGGGCAACAGATACGCAGTATTTT
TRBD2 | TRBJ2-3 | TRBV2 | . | CASRAGGLDTQYF | TGTGCCAGCAGGGCGGGAGGCTTAGATACGCAGTATTTT
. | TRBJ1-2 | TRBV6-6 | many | CASSYSGRGYGYTF | TGTGCCAGCAGTTACTCAGGCAGGGGATATGGCTACACCTTC
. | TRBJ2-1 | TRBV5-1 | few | CASSDPGLHYNEQFF | TGCGCCAGCAGCGACCCGGGTCTGCACTACAATGAGCAGTTCTTC
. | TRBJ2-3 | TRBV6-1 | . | CASSEKRIDPDTQYF | TGTGCCAGCAGTGAAAAACGGATAGACCCAGATACGCAGTATTTT
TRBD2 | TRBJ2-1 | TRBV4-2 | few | CASSHDTSGSGNEQFF | TGTGCCAGCAGCCACGATACTAGCGGGAGTGGTAATGAGCAGTTCTTC
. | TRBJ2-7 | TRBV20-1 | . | CSASPRNEQYF | TGCAGTGCTAGCCCCAGAAATGAGCAGTACTTC
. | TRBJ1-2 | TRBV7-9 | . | CASSPRTDRGYGYTF | TGTGCCAGCAGCCCTAGGACAGATCGAGGGTATGGCTACACCTTC
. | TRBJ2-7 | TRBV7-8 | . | CASSLVRRGMDSYEQYF | TGTGCCAGCAGCTTAGTCCGCCGGGGGATGGACTCCTACGAGCAGTACTTC
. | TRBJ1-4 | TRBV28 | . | CASSLVEGLREKLFF | TGTGCCAGCAGTTTAGTGGAGGGGCTGAGGGAAAAACTGTTTTTT
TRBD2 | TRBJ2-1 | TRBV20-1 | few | CSALRSGRVNEQFF | TGCAGTGCCCTTCGTAGCGGGAGAGTCAATGAGCAGTTCTTC
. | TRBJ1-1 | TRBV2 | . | CASTIWGWAFF | TGTGCCAGCACTATATGGGGTTGGGCTTTCTTT
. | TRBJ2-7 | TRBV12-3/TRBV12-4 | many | CASSLNGLYEQYF | TGTGCCAGCAGTTTAAATGGCCTCTACGAGCAGTACTTC
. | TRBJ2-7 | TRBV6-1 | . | CASHKRDSYEQYF | TGTGCCAGCCATAAGAGGGATTCCTACGAGCAGTACTTC
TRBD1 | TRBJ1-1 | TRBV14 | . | CASSQDPIGPGGTEAFF | TGTGCCAGCAGCCAAGACCCCATCGGGCCAGGGGGCACTGAAGCTTTCTTT
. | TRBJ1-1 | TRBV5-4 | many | CASSSQMNTEAFF | TGTGCCAGCAGCTCACAGATGAACACTGAAGCTTTCTTT
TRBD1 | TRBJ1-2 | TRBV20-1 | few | CSARRQGAAFGGYTF | TGCAGTGCTAGACGACAGGGGGCTGCGTTTGGGGGCTACACCTTC
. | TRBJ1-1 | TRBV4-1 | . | CASSQDRSGGTEAFF | TGCGCCAGCAGCCAAGATAGGAGCGGGGGCACTGAAGCTTTCTTT
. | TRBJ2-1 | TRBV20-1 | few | CSAAVHSGVTNEQFF | TGCAGTGCTGCCGTCCATAGCGGCGTAACGAATGAGCAGTTCTTC
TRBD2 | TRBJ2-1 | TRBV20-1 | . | CSANRLAGNEQFF | TGCAGTGCTAATCGGCTAGCGGGCAATGAGCAGTTCTTC
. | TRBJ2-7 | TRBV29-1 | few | CSVGYWSGNEQYF | TGCAGCGTTGGGTATTGGTCCGGGAACGAGCAGTACTTC
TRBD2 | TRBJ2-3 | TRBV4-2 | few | CASSQDPPQGLASSTDTQYF | TGTGCCAGCAGCCAAGACCCCCCCCAGGGACTAGCGTCTAGCACAGATACGCAGTATTTT
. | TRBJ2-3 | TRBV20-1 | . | CSARSPSLTDTQYF | TGCAGTGCTAGATCCCCCTCCTTGACAGATACGCAGTATTTT
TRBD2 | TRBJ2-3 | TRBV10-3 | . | CAISATSGKTDTQYF | TGTGCCATCAGCGCGACTAGCGGGAAGACAGATACGCAGTATTTT
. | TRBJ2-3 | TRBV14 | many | CASSQLSSTDTQYF | TGTGCCAGCAGCCAACTGTCCAGCACAGATACGCAGTATTTT
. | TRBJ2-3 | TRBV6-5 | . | CASSPLTVPDTQYF | TGTGCCAGCAGCCCCCTAACGGTCCCCGATACGCAGTATTTT
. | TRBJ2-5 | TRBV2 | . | CTSRRERGQETQYF | TGTACCAGCAGGAGGGAGAGGGGACAAGAGACCCAGTACTTC
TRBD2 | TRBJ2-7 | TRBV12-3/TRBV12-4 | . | CASSLKRGGPYNEQYF | TGTGCCAGCAGTTTAAAGCGGGGGGGTCCCTACAATGAGCAGTACTTC
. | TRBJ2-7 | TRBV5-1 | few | CASTWGEKNNEQYF | TGCGCCAGCACCTGGGGGGAAAAGAACAATGAGCAGTACTTC
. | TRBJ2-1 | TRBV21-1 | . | CASSKGGQPEQFF | TGTGCCAGCAGCAAAGGGGGACAGCCTGAGCAGTTCTTC
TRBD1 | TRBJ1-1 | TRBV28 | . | CASSPTGARAATEAFF | TGTGCCAGCAGTCCTACAGGGGCGCGAGCTGCCACTGAAGCTTTCTTT
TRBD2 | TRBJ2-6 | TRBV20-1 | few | CSARDKLAPHSGANVLTF | TGCAGTGCTAGAGATAAACTAGCGCCACACTCTGGGGCCAACGTCCTGACTTTC
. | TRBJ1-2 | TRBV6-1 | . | CASSNPLYGYTF | TGTGCCAGCAGTAATCCCCTCTATGGCTACACCTTC
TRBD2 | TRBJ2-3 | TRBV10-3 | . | CAISGLAGGPRSTDTQYF | TGTGCCATCAGTGGACTAGCGGGGGGGCCGAGGAGCACAGATACGCAGTATTTT
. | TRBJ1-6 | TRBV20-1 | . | CSARDGADYYNSPLHF | TGCAGTGCTAGAGATGGCGCGGATTACTATAATTCACCCCTCCACTTT
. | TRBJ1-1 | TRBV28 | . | CASRLPQSEAFF | TGTGCCAGCAGGCTCCCCCAGTCTGAAGCTTTCTTT
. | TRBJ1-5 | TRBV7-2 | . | CASSSTRVNQPQHF | TGTGCCAGCAGCTCGACACGGGTGAATCAGCCCCAGCATTTT
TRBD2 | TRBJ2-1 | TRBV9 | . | CASSITGTSGGVSEQFF | TGTGCCAGCAGCATCACCGGGACTAGCGGGGGGGTCAGTGAGCAGTTCTTC
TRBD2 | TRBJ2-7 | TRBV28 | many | CASSLKVTSPSDEQYF | TGTGCCAGCAGTTTGAAGGTGACTAGCCCCTCCGACGAGCAGTACTTC
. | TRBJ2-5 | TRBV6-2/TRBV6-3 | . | CASSYQPPGTQETQYF | TGTGCCAGCAGTTACCAACCTCCCGGGACGCAAGAGACCCAGTACTTC
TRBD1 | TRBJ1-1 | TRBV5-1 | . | CASSLGPGQDAFF | TGCGCCAGCAGCTTGGGCCCGGGACAGGATGCTTTCTTT
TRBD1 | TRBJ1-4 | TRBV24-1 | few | CATSESTGAGKLFF | TGTGCCACCAGTGAATCGACAGGGGCCGGAAAACTGTTTTTT
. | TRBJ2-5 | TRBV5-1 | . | CASSLAEYQETQYF | TGCGCCAGCAGCTTGGCTGAGTACCAAGAGACCCAGTACTTC
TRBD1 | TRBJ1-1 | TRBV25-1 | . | CASRADRGEDSEAFF | TGTGCCAGCAGGGCAGACAGGGGAGAGGATAGTGAAGCTTTCTTT
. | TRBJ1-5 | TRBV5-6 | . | CASSLGTFNQPQHF | TGTGCCAGCAGCTTGGGGACTTTTAATCAGCCCCAGCATTTT